The next 14 T cell receptor beta chains were all read from a single sample in a study of cytomegalovirus exposure and HLA in healthy donors. In the PCR, 60 Vbeta and 13 Jbeta primers were used. TCRdb's table, derived via immunoSEQ multiplex PCR, lists solely in-frame clones and lacks some. The table has under 150,000 clones, around 9.6% seen once. The specimen sequenced was PBMCs. These receptors were collected from a male donor in good health and CMV-seronegative.

This clone has only a few counts. V and J are TRBV25-1 and TRBJ2-1; D gene ambiguous. V gave up 4 bases and J gave up 4 bases, with 2 bases separating them. The CDR3 length is 11 residues. CDR1 MGHDK and CDR2 SYGVNS come from the germline V gene. The chain's CDR3 is CASSAYNEQFF. CDR3 sequence (DNA): TGTGCCAGCAGTGCTTACAATGAGCAGTTCTTC.

The rearrangement links TRBV7-3 to TRBJ2-1; 7 bases are shared with TRBD2. Germline CDR1 SGHTA, CDR2 FQGTGA. CDR3 length equals 17 residues. Unmatched junction bases numbered 12, after V lost 1 base and J lost 6 bases. The CDR3 sequence is CASSLNGGDSRTNEQFF. For the CDR3, the DNA is TGTGCCAGCAGCTTAAATGGGGGGGACTCTAGGACCAATGAGCAGTTCTTC.

The V call is TRBV25-1, the J call TRBJ2-5; 12 positions match TRBD2. The assigned J gene may be wrong: the sequence end matches TRBJ2-7 better. Germline assignment: CDR1 MGHDK and CDR2 SYGVNS. CDR3 length: 15 residues. The CDR3 region is CASSRLAGVSYEQYF. DNA for the CDR3: TGTGCCAGCTCTCGACTAGCGGGGGTCTCCTACGAGCAGTACTTC.

The chain combines TRBV2 with TRBJ2-2, with 12 bases aligning to TRBD2. This CDR3 is built from 14 residues. CDR1 and CDR2 (germline): SNHLY, FYNNEI. J lost 13 bases, V lost 4 bases, and 7 bases had no gene match. CDR3 DNA sequence: TGTGCCAGCAGTGGCGGTTTGGGACTAGCGGGGCTGTTTTTT. Protein product: CASSGGLGLAGLFF.

The chain combines TRBV5-1 with TRBJ2-5; D is possibly TRBD1 (6 bases). This CDR3 contains 13 residues. V lost 3 bases and J 5 bases, leaving 11 bases between the germline ends. Germline V gene lookup returns CDR1 SGHRS and CDR2 YFSETQ. CDR3 in DNA: TGCGCCAGCAGCTCAGGGGTGGGGGAGACCCAGTACTTC. This encodes CASSSGVGETQYF.

The chain joins TRBV30 to TRBJ2-7; D not resolved. Trimming pared 1 base from V and 5 bases from J, leaving 9 bases between. This CDR3 region has 12 residues. The germline V gene encodes CDR1 GTSNPN and CDR2 SVGIG (reference sequence). CDR3 residues: CAWSAVRHEQYF. CDR3 in DNA: TGTGCCTGGAGTGCCGTGCGCCACGAGCAGTACTTC.

A few counts support this clone. V gene TRBV7-3 combines with J gene TRBJ2-3; TRBD2 aligns across 11 bases. V lost 0 bases and J lost 1; bases outside the gene matches: 6. The CDR3 contains 18 residues. Germline values: CDR1 SGHTA, CDR2 FQGTGA. The CDR3 sequence: CASSLTFRGLAGTDTQYF. Written as DNA, the CDR3 is TGTGCCAGCAGCTTAACGTTCCGGGGACTAGCGGGCACAGATACGCAGTATTTT.

The chain combines TRBV6-1 with TRBJ1-5, with 8 nucleotides matching TRBD1. The CDR3 has 14 residues. The germline gives CDR1 MNHNS, CDR2 SASEGT. The ends lost 7 bases at V and 11 bases at J; junction bases unmatched: 13. CDR3 bases: TGTGCCAGCAACCCGACAGGGGCCCAGGGAACCCAGCATTTT. Its protein is CASNPTGAQGTQHF.

This clone was counted a few times. The chain joins TRBV5-1 to TRBJ2-7, with D perhaps matching TRBD2 (5 bases). CDR1 SGHRS and CDR2 YFSETQ come from the germline V gene. With 4 bases removed from V and 3 bases from J, the gap between germline ends came to 8 bases. The CDR3 loop spans 12 amino acids. CDR3 coding DNA: TGCGCCAGCAGCGAGGACTTCTACGAGCAGTACTTC. Protein product: CASSEDFYEQYF.

This clone was found a few times. The chain links TRBV4-1 to TRBJ2-7; D is possibly TRBD2 (5 bases). This CDR3 is built from 14 residues. The germline CDR1 and CDR2 sequences are MGHRA and YSYEKL. V was shortened by 2 bases and J by 5 bases, with 13 bases between the two germline ends. In DNA form, the CDR3 reads TGCGCCAGCAGCCAAACGGGGTTGTTGGACGAGCAGTACTTC. The encoded protein is CASSQTGLLDEQYF.

In this sample, this clone turned up a few times. The chain employs TRBV10-3 and TRBJ1-2; D unresolved. Trimming removed 3 bases from V and 6 bases from J, with 11 bases in between. Germline V lookup: CDR1 ENHRY, CDR2 SYGVKD. This CDR3 is 13 amino acids long. DNA for the CDR3: TGTGCCATCAGTGAAAGAGGGTACGATGGCTACACCTTC. It specifies CAISERGYDGYTF.

This clone was counted a few times. The chain has TRBV7-6 and TRBJ2-7, with 8 bases aligning to TRBD1. Germline lookup yields CDR1 SGHVS and CDR2 FNYEAQ. The CDR3 covers 15 residues. The V and J ends lost 3 bases and 4 bases, in that order; junction bases with no gene match: 8. The CDR3 region has the DNA TGTGCCAGCAGCTTTAACGACAGGGGCACTTACGAGCAGTACTTC. Protein product: CASSFNDRGTYEQYF.

The chain carries TRBV28 and TRBJ2-7; 10 bases are a match to TRBD1. The CDR3 length is 15 residues. The V gene's germline CDR1 is MDHEN and CDR2 SYDVKM. Unmatched junction bases numbered 8, after V lost 2 bases and J lost 7 bases. In DNA form, the CDR3 reads TGTGCCAGCAGTTTACCGGGACAGGGGCTTGGAGAGCAGTACTTC. This gives the protein CASSLPGQGLGEQYF.

There are a few counts of this clone. This rearrangement joins TRBV7-2 to TRBJ1-2; 10 bases match TRBD1. V was clipped by 0 bases and J by 6 bases; unmatched bases: 4. The CDR3 runs to 15 residues. The germline V gene encodes CDR1 SGHTA and CDR2 FQGNSA. The CDR3 here is CASSLARTGGNGYTF. Written as DNA, the CDR3 is TGTGCCAGCAGCTTAGCTCGGACAGGGGGGAATGGCTACACCTTC.